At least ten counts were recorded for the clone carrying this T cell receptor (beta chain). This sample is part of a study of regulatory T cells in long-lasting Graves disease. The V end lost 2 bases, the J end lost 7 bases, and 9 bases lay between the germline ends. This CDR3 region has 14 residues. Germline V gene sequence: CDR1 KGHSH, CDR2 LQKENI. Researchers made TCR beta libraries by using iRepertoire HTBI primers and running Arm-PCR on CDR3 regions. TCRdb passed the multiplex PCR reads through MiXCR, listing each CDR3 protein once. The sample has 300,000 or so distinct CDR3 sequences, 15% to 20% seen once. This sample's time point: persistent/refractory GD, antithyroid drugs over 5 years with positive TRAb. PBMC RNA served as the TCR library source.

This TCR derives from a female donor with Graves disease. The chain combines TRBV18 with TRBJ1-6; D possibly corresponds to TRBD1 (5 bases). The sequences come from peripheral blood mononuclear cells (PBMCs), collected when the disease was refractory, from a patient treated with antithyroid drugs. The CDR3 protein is CASSPTGENSPLHF. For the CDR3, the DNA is TGTGCCAGCTCACCAACAGGAGAAAATTCACCCCTCCACTTT.